This T cell receptor (beta chain) was observed in a study of CD8 T cells in ankylosing spondylitis (dated by TCRdb to about 2017). Describing the broader study: The study set out to find disease-linked TCR variants by profiling T cell receptor beta repertoires in ankylosing spondylitis patients and healthy donors. The full study cohort was made up of about two dozen ankylosing spondylitis patients and over 90 healthy donors. Samples of peripheral blood were taken, and for ankylosing spondylitis patients, synovial fluid was collected as well.

Paper-wide results and their limitations: In peripheral blood, the disease-linked clones were found at relatively low frequencies and had a CD8+ phenotype. A TCR beta motif made up of several highly homologous amino acid variants appeared to be characteristic of blood from ankylosing spondylitis patients. The disease-linked clones were reported to be significantly enriched in matched synovial fluid samples from ankylosing spondylitis patients. Some motif variants were previously reported in synovial fluid and blood of reactive arthritis patients, suggesting common disease-initiation mechanisms.

Comment on this clonotype: Its antigen has not been determined. It has no much larger one-base neighbor in the sample; base qualities were not kept.

The CDR3 runs 13 residues from the cysteine to the phenylalanine. The entry retains the CDR3 DNA only, 39 bases that are in frame from base 1. For CDR1 and CDR2, the germline V gene lists WSHSY and SAAADI. Deletion took 10 bases off V and 4 bases off J, with a span of 16 bases between the germline ends. Instrument used: Illumina HiSeq 2500. Quantitative 5'-RACE with molecular barcodes was used to prepare TCR beta libraries. The published analysis was carried out like this. Disease-linked TCR variants were identified with a new computational method built on a probabilistic model of VDJ rearrangement. TCRdb handled the public reads itself, with Q25 trimming in fastp and clone calling in MiXCR, and kept productive beta chains. Duplicate CDR3 protein sequences are folded into a single record with the most common DNA and genes. Clone size and V and J calls follow TCRdb, not the original study. Recorded for this sample are nearly 350,000 distinct CDR3 sequences; approximately 14% of them occurred a single time. The ten largest account for about 1% of the sample.

The clonotype was recovered from a male donor with ankylosing spondylitis or in good health (not recorded which). The sequencing sample was made of blood, either unsorted or a sorted T cell fraction (not recorded which). The chain employs TRBV10-2 and TRBJ1-1; the best D guess is TRBD1, with 5 bases matching. The nucleotide sequence is TGCGCCACCGGGGGAACGGGGGGCACTGAAGCTTTCTTT. Translation gives CATGGTGGTEAFF.